Included here is one T cell receptor (beta chain) sequence, with context. Its specificity is not known. Trimming left V 7 bases short and J 5 bases short, with 20 bases between. Germline lookup yields CDR1 MDHEN and CDR2 SYDVKM. The CDR3 is 16 amino acids. These data belong to a study of OX40 agonist ivuxolimab in advanced cancers. Whole-study findings and limits: Relative to CD4+ cells, CD8+ T cells on average had more expanded clones. At 0.1 to 3.0 mg/kg, CD4+ and CD8+ blood T cells expanded clonally by week 6.

Only in-frame clones appear in the TCRdb table, and some are missing; sequencing was by immunoSEQ multiplex PCR. The repertoire holds 80,000 or so clones, with more than 80% as singletons. The chain joins TRBV28 to TRBJ1-4, with a tentative D call TRBD1 (5 bases). The sequence was obtained from an adult with an advanced solid tumor such as melanoma, head and neck, liver or kidney cancer. The specimen comprised CD4+ or CD8+ T cells sorted from blood, sampled in a trial of the OX40 agonist ivuxolimab. CDR3 sequence (DNA): TGTGCCAGCAAAGGGTCGGTTAGGGGTGGGAATGAAAAACTGTTTTTT. Protein product: CASKGSVRGGNEKLFF.